This entry is about one TCR beta chain. With random hexamers, 0.5 to 1 ug RNA was reverse transcribed. TCRdb reprocessed the immunoSEQ multiplex PCR reads with MiXCR, giving one entry per CDR3 protein. The sample contains fewer than 80,000 distinct CDR3 sequences, approximately 93% of which appear only once. These data come from a study of CD8 T cells in Susac syndrome. With 3 bases removed from V and 0 bases from J, the gap between germline ends came to 14 bases. Germline V gene lookup returns CDR1 SQVTM and CDR2 ANQGSEA. The length of the CDR3 is 15 residues. Negative magnetic isolation gave CD8+ and CD4+ cells; FACS enriched CD8+ TEMRA.

The sequence was obtained from a human donor with Susac syndrome. V usage is TRBV29-1 and J usage is TRBJ1-1; no reliable D call. Input material: CD8+ T cells from PBMCs. The CDR3 DNA reads TGCAGCGTTGACCCGTCAAACAGTTTGAACACTGAAGCTTTCTTT. This encodes CSVDPSNSLNTEAFF.